This T cell receptor (beta chain) stems from a study of early T cells in non-severe SARS-CoV-2 infection. Trimming removed 4 bases at V and 5 bases at J, with 17 bases between. The germline gives CDR1 MNHEY, CDR2 SVGEGT. This CDR3 contains 15 residues. From the 5' RACE reads, TCRdb called clonotypes with MiXCR, one entry per CDR3 protein. The sample yields more than 80,000 distinct CDR3 sequences, 15% to 20% seen once. The source material was whole blood. This clonotype was obtained from an adult who was a healthcare worker with PCR-confirmed SARS-CoV-2 infection or an uninfected control (not recorded which). V and J are TRBV6-2 or TRBV6-3 and TRBJ1-1; D gene unclear. The CDR3 nucleotides read TGTGCCAGCAGTTCCCTCCGGGTCTCACGGACTGAAGCTTTCTTT. Protein sequence: CASSSLRVSRTEAFF.